What follows are 6 T cell receptor beta chains derived from one specimen sequenced in a study of identical twins. TCRdb re-derived calls from the 5' RACE reads in MiXCR, one entry per CDR3 protein. The sample consists of 350,000 or so distinct CDR3 sequences, about 10% of them appearing once. The sample taken for sequencing was naive T cells sorted from blood. The receptors here all came from a woman aged 45-60 years in good health.

The gene calls are TRBV7-3 and TRBJ2-1, with 12 bases that match TRBD2. CDR1 and CDR2 (germline): SGHTA, FQGTGA. J was trimmed by 8 bases and V by 5 bases; bases with no gene match: 19. The CDR3 covers 19 residues. The CDR3 coding sequence is TGTGCCAGCAGCCCCGGACTAGCGGGAAACGGAGTACTACGGGATGAGCAGTTCTTC. As protein: CASSPGLAGNGVLRDEQFF.

The V call is TRBV20-1, the J call TRBJ2-1, with 11 bases that match TRBD2. The V gene's germline CDR1 is DFQATT and CDR2 SNEGSKA (reference sequence). This CDR3 region has 16 residues. J was trimmed by 0 bases and V by 6 bases; bases with no gene match: 7. This CDR3 reads CSATGTSGASYNEQFF. The CDR3 nucleotides are TGCAGTGCCACCGGGACTAGCGGAGCCTCCTACAATGAGCAGTTCTTC.

There are many counts of this clonotype. This sequence joins TRBV29-1 and TRBJ2-5; 12 bases are shared with TRBD2. The CDR3 runs 13 residues. In germline, CDR1 is SQVTM, CDR2 ANQGSEA. The V segment lost 6 bases and the J segment 2 bases; nucleotides outside the gene matches: 1. This CDR3 is CSVGTSGQETQYF. CDR3 DNA: TGCAGCGTGGGGACTAGCGGGCAAGAGACCCAGTACTTC.

This clonotype has just a few counts. J is TRBJ2-5 and V is TRBV30; D perhaps matches TRBD1 (5 bases). Trimming left V 7 bases short and J 5 bases short, with 11 bases between. Germline V gene data show CDR1 as GTSNPN and CDR2 as SVGIG (reference sequence). The CDR3 runs 11 residues. CDR3 sequence: CASIKGETQYF. As DNA, the CDR3 is TGTGCCTCCATAAAGGGGGAGACCCAGTACTTC.

Details on this clonotype: A much larger clone is a single base away; this may be a read error. V and J are TRBV5-1 and TRBJ2-1; 15 positions agree with TRBD2. V was clipped by 2 bases and J by 8 bases; unmatched bases: 8. CDR1 is SGHRS, CDR2 YFSETQ, per germline. The CDR3 consists of 17 residues. CDR3 nucleotide sequence: TGCGCCAGCAGCTTTTTACCCGGGACTAGCGGGAGGCATGAGCAGTTCTTC. It codes for CASSFLPGTSGRHEQFF. Combining the CDR3 with reference TRBV5-1 and TRBJ2-1 gives the whole variable domain KAGVTQTPRYLIKTRGQQVTLSCSPISGHRSVSWYQQTPGQGLQFLFEYFSETQRNKGNFPGRFSGRQFSNSRSEMNVSTLELGDSALYLCASSFLPGTSGRHEQFFGPGTRLTVL.

The gene calls are TRBV5-1 and TRBJ2-1; perhaps TRBD2 as D (6 bases). CDR1 and CDR2 from the germline V gene are SGHRS and YFSETQ. This CDR3 spans 16 amino acids. Trimming removed 5 bases from V and 4 bases from J, with 19 bases in between. The CDR3 coding sequence is TGCGCCAGCAGTTTTAGGAGATCGGGGGAATACAATGAGCAGTTCTTC. Its protein product is CASSFRRSGEYNEQFF.